These 14 T cell receptor beta chains came from one sample sequenced in a study of CD8 T cells in Susac syndrome. The authors reverse transcribed roughly 0.5 to 1 ug RNA with random hexamers. Via MiXCR, TCRdb re-called the immunoSEQ multiplex PCR reads, giving one row per CDR3 protein. Of 150,000 or so distinct CDR3 sequences listed, roughly 95% were seen once; the top ten hold 0.15% to 0.2%. Sequencing input: CD4+ T cells from PBMCs. Receptors originate from a human donor with Susac syndrome.

This rearrangement joins TRBV3-1 to TRBJ1-1; 8 bases align to TRBD1. The CDR3 has 13 residues. CDR1 is LGHDT, CDR2 YNNKEL, per germline (reference sequence). With V trimmed by 1 base and J by 10 bases, 5 bases remained unmatched. Here the CDR3 DNA reads TGTGCCAGCAGCCAAGGGACAGGGCACCGAGCTTTCTTT. Protein product: CASSQGTGHRAFF. Looking up the rest from reference TRBV3-1 and TRBJ1-1 gives the full variable domain: DTAVSQTPKYLVTQMGNDKSIKCEQNLGHDTMYWYKQDSKKFLKIMFSYNNKELIINETVPNRFSPKSPDKAHLNLHINSLELGDSAVYFCASSQGTGHRAFFGQGTRLTVV.

V gene TRBV20-1 combines with J gene TRBJ1-2, with 7 bases identical to TRBD1. Trimming removed 3 bases from V and 4 bases from J; junction bases left unmatched: 8. CDR1 is DFQATT, CDR2 SNEGSKA, per germline (reference sequence). The CDR3 covers 14 residues. The CDR3 DNA reads TGCAGTGCTAGCCTACAGGGGCCTAGCTATGGCTACACCTTC. Its protein product is CSASLQGPSYGYTF.

J is TRBJ2-5 and V is TRBV3-1; D is perhaps TRBD1 (6 bases). Trimming took off 1 base at V and 11 bases at J, with 8 bases between the two ends. The CDR3 extends over 11 amino acids. Germline CDR1 and CDR2: LGHDT and YNNKEL (reference sequence). The CDR3 bases are TGTGCCAGCAGCCAAGGGGGGCCGCAGTACTTC. Encoded protein: CASSQGGPQYF.

The chain carries TRBV20-1 and TRBJ2-3, with 8 bases identical to TRBD2. J was trimmed by 5 bases and V by 3 bases; bases with no gene match: 4. The germline V gene has CDR1 DFQATT and CDR2 SNEGSKA (reference sequence). The CDR3 is made up of 13 amino acids. The CDR3 protein is CSASQLAGDTQYF. CDR3 nucleotides: TGCAGTGCTAGTCAGCTAGCGGGAGATACGCAGTATTTT.

V and J are TRBV7-9 and TRBJ2-3; 14 nucleotides align to TRBD2. CDR1 is SEHNR, CDR2 FQNEAQ, per germline (reference sequence). This CDR3 contains 16 residues. Losses at the gene ends were 4 bases for V and 3 bases for J; bases not matched to a gene: 3. The CDR3 sequence: CASSWTSGGLTDTQYF. The CDR3 DNA is TGTGCCAGCAGCTGGACTAGCGGGGGGCTTACAGATACGCAGTATTTT.

The chain carries TRBV20-1 and TRBJ2-5; 7 bases map to TRBD1. The CDR3 length is 11 residues. The J segment lost 5 bases and the V segment lost 6 bases, leaving 3 bases of the junction unmatched. Germline CDR1 reads DFQATT; CDR2 reads SNEGSKA (reference sequence). The CDR3 spells CSAGGLETQYF. As DNA, the CDR3 is TGCAGTGCAGGGGGCTTGGAGACCCAGTACTTC.

The rearrangement joins TRBV20-1 to TRBJ1-1, with 10 bases that match TRBD1. The CDR3 length is 16 residues. In germline, CDR1 is DFQATT, CDR2 SNEGSKA (reference sequence). Germline trimming cut 6 bases from V and 5 bases from J; bases unmatched to any gene: 15. The CDR3 loop reads CSATDRGRERRTEAFF. The CDR3 DNA reads as TGCAGTGCAACCGACAGGGGGCGAGAGCGAAGAACTGAAGCTTTCTTT.

The rearrangement links TRBV7-2 to TRBJ1-2, with TRBD1 matching over 8 bases. Per germline, CDR1 SGHTA and CDR2 FQGNSA. V trimming: 1 base; J trimming: 7 bases; junction bases outside the gene matches: 2. The CDR3 is 13 residues long. CDR3 sequence: CASSLGTGFGYTF. CDR3 DNA: TGTGCCAGCAGCTTAGGGACAGGGTTTGGCTACACCTTC.

This clonotype was seen once. The chain recombines TRBV9 with TRBJ2-1; tentatively, D is TRBD1 (6 bases). V dropped 2 bases and J dropped 10 bases, with 16 bases sitting between them. The length of the CDR3 is 14 residues. Germline CDR1 reads SGDLS; CDR2 reads YYNGEE. The DNA for the CDR3 is TGTGCCAGCAGCGTTGGGGGCGCGGTCGGGGAGCAGTTCTTC. This encodes CASSVGGAVGEQFF.

The chain couples TRBV20-1 to TRBJ2-1; weak D call: TRBD2 (5 bases). This CDR3 has 15 amino acids. Looked up from germline, CDR1 is DFQATT and CDR2 is SNEGSKA (reference sequence). The V end lost 5 bases, the J end lost 4 bases, and 18 bases lay between the germline ends. DNA of the CDR3: TGCAGTGCTCCAGTAAGAGGGCCAGATTACAATGAGCAGTTCTTC. This translates into CSAPVRGPDYNEQFF.

This sequence joins TRBV4-1 and TRBJ1-2, with 8 bases aligning to TRBD1. This CDR3 contains 17 residues. V gave up 0 bases and J gave up 0 bases; unmatched junction bases: 6. Germline V gene lookup returns CDR1 MGHRA and CDR2 YSYEKL. The CDR3 coding sequence is TGCGCCAGCAGCCAAGAAGGCCAGGGGGCCGCTAACTATGGCTACACCTTC. The encoded protein is CASSQEGQGAANYGYTF.

The table lists this clonotype with a count of one. The CDR3 region is CASSYSSGVQYF. CDR3 coding DNA: TGTGCCAGCAGTTACTCTAGCGGGGTTCAGTACTTC. The chain carries TRBV6-6 and TRBJ2-4; 8 bases line up with TRBD2. After removal of 0 bases from V and 11 bases from J, the junction contained 0 bases not matched to a gene. The germline V gene has CDR1 MNHNY and CDR2 SVGAGI (reference sequence). This CDR3 is 12 amino acids long.

The genes are TRBV20-1 and TRBJ2-3; TRBD2 matches at 10 bases. The CDR3 covers 14 residues. Germline trimming cut 6 bases from V and 4 bases from J; bases unmatched to any gene: 7. Germline values: CDR1 DFQATT, CDR2 SNEGSKA (reference sequence). CDR3: CSATSGGDSDTQYF. DNA for the CDR3: TGCAGTGCAACGAGCGGGGGGGACTCAGATACGCAGTATTTT.

This clonotype occurred once. The J gene is TRBJ2-5, the V gene TRBV3-1; D is unresolved. Looked up from germline, CDR1 is LGHDT and CDR2 is YNNKEL (reference sequence). The CDR3 loop spans 14 amino acids. V lost 4 bases and J lost 2, with 11 bases in between. The CDR3 loop is CASSPPLTQETQYF. CDR3 coding DNA: TGTGCCAGCAGCCCCCCCCTGACTCAAGAGACCCAGTACTTC.